A single sample is the source of the 21 T cell receptor beta chains below, sequenced in a study of blood T cell repertoires in COVID-19. The data were produced by immunoSEQ multiplex PCR, yet TCRdb's version contains in-frame clones alone and is incomplete. The sample contains about 300,000 clones, 89% of which appear only once. The sample was PBMCs or T cells enriched from blood (not recorded which). Receptor source: a woman between 35 and 50 years old who had recovered from COVID-19.

The rearrangement uses TRBV28 and TRBJ1-3; D ambiguous. Per germline, CDR1 MDHEN and CDR2 SYDVKM. V lost 5 bases and J lost 3, with 20 bases in between. This CDR3 contains 17 residues. The CDR3 spells CASSSQPQWRDGNTIYF. The CDR3 region has the DNA TGTGCCAGCAGTAGTCAACCGCAGTGGAGAGATGGAAACACCATATATTTT. The full variable domain, with the rest looked up from reference TRBV28 and TRBJ1-3, is DVKVTQSSRYLVKRTGEKVFLECVQDMDHENMFWYRQDPGLGLRLIYFSYDVKMKEKGDIPEGYSVSREKKERFSLILESASTNQTSMYLCASSSQPQWRDGNTIYFGEGSWLTVV.

The genes are TRBV5-1 and TRBJ1-2; TRBD1 matches 7 bases. The CDR3 is made up of 14 amino acids. Germline V CDR1 and CDR2: SGHRS, YFSETQ. J was trimmed by 2 bases and V by 4 bases; bases with no gene match: 5. CDR3 protein: CASSPAQGNYGYTF. CDR3 DNA: TGCGCCAGCAGCCCGGCACAGGGGAACTATGGCTACACCTTC.

This rearrangement joins TRBV5-1 to TRBJ2-2, with 10 bases matching TRBD1. The CDR3 has 15 residues. The trim removed 7 bases at V and 6 bases at J, leaving 9 bases unmatched. The V gene's germline CDR1 is SGHRS and CDR2 YFSETQ. This CDR3 is CASDWGQGSAGELFF. The CDR3, as DNA: TGCGCCAGCGACTGGGGACAGGGGTCGGCCGGGGAGCTGTTTTTT. Full variable domain (remainder filled in from reference TRBV5-1 and TRBJ2-2): KAGVTQTPRYLIKTRGQQVTLSCSPISGHRSVSWYQQTPGQGLQFLFEYFSETQRNKGNFPGRFSGRQFSNSRSEMNVSTLELGDSALYLCASDWGQGSAGELFFGEGSRLTVL.

The V and J genes are TRBV3-1 (or the pseudogene TRBV3-2) and TRBJ1-2, with 12 nucleotides matching TRBD1. The CDR3 is 16 residues long. The germline V gene has CDR1 LGHDT and CDR2 YNNKEL (reference sequence). J lost 8 bases, V lost 4 bases, and 11 bases had no gene match. The CDR3 DNA follows: TGTGCCAGCAGCCCCGTCCCGGGACAGGGGGCGAGAGGCTACACCTTC. Protein product: CASSPVPGQGARGYTF.

The chain combines TRBV19 with TRBJ2-3, with D unclear. CDR1 LNHDA and CDR2 SQIVND come from the germline V gene (reference sequence). This CDR3 comprises 12 residues. The V and J ends lost 3 bases and 12 bases respectively, with 13 bases between them. The chain's CDR3 is CASSISLGRQYF. In DNA form, the CDR3 reads TGTGCCAGTAGTATCAGCCTAGGCCGTCAGTATTTT.

The chain is built from TRBV5-4 and TRBJ2-3, with 9 bases lining up with TRBD2. The CDR3 runs 16 residues. From germline, CDR1 is SGHNT and CDR2 YYREEE (reference sequence). The J segment lost 0 bases and the V segment lost 3 bases, leaving 5 bases of the junction unmatched. CDR3 sequence reads: CASSYRTSASTDTQYF. The CDR3 coding sequence is TGTGCCAGCAGCTACAGGACTAGCGCCAGCACAGATACGCAGTATTTT.

V usage is TRBV5-1 and J usage is TRBJ2-1, with D perhaps TRBD2 (5 bases). V lost 0 bases and J lost 4, with 14 bases in between. The CDR3 contains 16 residues. Germline CDR1 and CDR2: SGHRS and YFSETQ. The CDR3 DNA reads TGCGCCAGCAGCTTGGCCGGGATAGCGCGATACAATGAGCAGTTCTTC. This sequence encodes CASSLAGIARYNEQFF. Variable domain in full (rest from reference TRBV5-1 and TRBJ2-1): KAGVTQTPRYLIKTRGQQVTLSCSPISGHRSVSWYQQTPGQGLQFLFEYFSETQRNKGNFPGRFSGRQFSNSRSEMNVSTLELGDSALYLCASSLAGIARYNEQFFGPGTRLTVL.

The chain uses TRBV5-4 and TRBJ1-5; D call uncertain. Germline assignment: CDR1 SGHNT and CDR2 YYREEE (reference sequence). Trimming shortened V by 0 bases and J by 3 bases, and 4 bases separated the two germline ends. The CDR3 is 13 residues long. CDR3 amino acids: CASSLAPNQPQHF. CDR3 in DNA: TGTGCCAGCAGCTTGGCTCCCAATCAGCCCCAGCATTTT.

The V call is TRBV9, the J call TRBJ2-3, with a tentative D call TRBD2 (5 bases). V was cut by 0 bases and J by 0 bases, with 20 bases left in between. Germline V gene sequence: CDR1 SGDLS, CDR2 YYNGEE. This CDR3 spans 19 amino acids. Here the CDR3 reads CASSVGRLRTGPSTDTQYF. The CDR3 bases are TGTGCCAGCAGCGTAGGGAGGCTTAGGACGGGTCCTAGCACAGATACGCAGTATTTT.

The J gene is TRBJ1-2, the V gene TRBV27; 10 bases are a match to TRBD1. The CDR3 sequence is 15 residues long. With V trimmed by 3 bases and J by 4 bases, 5 bases remained unmatched. Germline V gene data show CDR1 as MNHEY and CDR2 as SMNVEV (reference sequence). DNA of the CDR3: TGTGCCAGCAGTTTCCAGGGACAGGGGAGCTATGGCTACACCTTC. The encoded protein is CASSFQGQGSYGYTF.

The V call is TRBV7-8, the J call TRBJ1-1; 9 nucleotides align to TRBD1. V lost 7 bases to trimming and J lost 4 bases; unmatched junction nucleotides: 7. The CDR3 length is 14 residues. The germline V gene encodes CDR1 SGHVS and CDR2 FQNEAQ. The DNA of the CDR3 is TGTGCCAGCACCAAGGACAGGGGTCTCACTGAAGCTTTCTTT. Translating it yields CASTKDRGLTEAFF.

The chain couples TRBV5-8 to TRBJ2-2; the match to TRBD2 covers 8 bases. The CDR3 contains 20 residues. J lost 1 base, V lost 4 bases, and 18 bases had no gene match. Germline values: CDR1 SGHTS, CDR2 YDEGEE. This CDR3 is CASSSLGTRGSEKNTGELFF. The CDR3 coding sequence is TGTGCCAGCAGCAGCTTAGGGACTAGGGGATCCGAGAAGAACACCGGGGAGCTGTTTTTT.

V gene TRBV5-1 combines with J gene TRBJ1-6; no clear D gene. CDR3 length equals 14 residues. With 0 bases removed from V and 13 bases from J, the gap between germline ends came to 14 bases. CDR1 and CDR2 from the germline V gene are SGHRS and YFSETQ. The CDR3 spells CASSLGAGFSPLHF. The CDR3 nucleotides are TGCGCCAGCAGCTTGGGGGCAGGTTTTTCCCCCCTCCACTTT.

The V call is TRBV5-1, the J call TRBJ2-7; 8 bases map to TRBD1. With 2 bases clipped from V and 6 bases from J, the junction kept 7 bases outside the gene matches. From germline, CDR1 is SGHRS and CDR2 YFSETQ. This CDR3 is built from 14 residues. The DNA for the CDR3 is TGCGCCAGCAGCTTTCGAGACAGGGGACGCGAGCAGTACTTC. This sequence encodes CASSFRDRGREQYF.

This chain joins TRBV18 and TRBJ1-1, with 7 bases fitting TRBD1. The CDR3 is 18 residues long. The V gene end was trimmed by 3 bases and the J gene end by 0 bases; junction bases not matched to a gene: 13. The germline V gene encodes CDR1 KGHSH and CDR2 LQKENI. DNA of the CDR3: TGTGCCAGCTCACCTAAAATGAATACAGGGGACTTGAACACTGAAGCTTTCTTT. Amino acid sequence: CASSPKMNTGDLNTEAFF. Complete variable domain (other parts from reference TRBV18 and TRBJ1-1): NAGVMQNPRHLVRRRGQEARLRCSPMKGHSHVYWYRQLPEEGLKFMVYLQKENIIDESGMPKERFSAEFPKEGPSILRIQQVVRGDSAAYFCASSPKMNTGDLNTEAFFGQGTRLTVV.

The chain uses TRBV5-1 and TRBJ2-1, with D possibly matching TRBD1 (6 bases). In germline, CDR1 is SGHRS, CDR2 YFSETQ. The CDR3 contains 12 residues. Trimming took off 2 bases at V and 8 bases at J, with 8 bases between the two ends. The CDR3 spells CASSLQGHEQFF. In nucleotides, the CDR3 is TGCGCCAGCAGCTTACAGGGCCATGAGCAGTTCTTC.

This sequence joins TRBV30 and TRBJ2-3; TRBD1 aligns across 9 bases. This CDR3 contains 20 residues. In germline, CDR1 is GTSNPN, CDR2 SVGIG (reference sequence). The J segment lost 0 bases and the V segment lost 3 bases, leaving 19 bases of the junction unmatched. CDR3 in amino acids: CAWSGERTGAPGTSTDTQYF. The CDR3 region has the DNA TGTGCCTGGAGCGGGGAAAGGACAGGGGCCCCCGGGACTAGCACAGATACGCAGTATTTT.

This sequence joins TRBV29-1 and TRBJ1-2, with a tentative D call TRBD1 (6 bases). CDR1 and CDR2 (germline): SQVTM, ANQGSEA. V lost 6 bases and J 7 bases, leaving 24 bases between the germline ends. The CDR3 runs 15 residues. Written as DNA, the CDR3 is TGCAGCGTCCAAGGGGGTCCCTCCCGCGTTAGTGGCTACACCTTC. This sequence encodes CSVQGGPSRVSGYTF.

The chain recombines TRBV5-1 with TRBJ1-5; tentatively, D is TRBD1 (6 bases). Germline loops: CDR1 SGHRS, CDR2 YFSETQ. Deletions cut 4 bases from V and 6 bases from J, with 14 bases between. The CDR3 has 14 amino acids. The CDR3 nucleotides read TGCGCCAGCAGCCCCAGGGGAGAGGGTCAGCCCCAGCATTTT. Translated, it gives CASSPRGEGQPQHF.

The rearrangement links TRBV5-1 to TRBJ1-4, with TRBD1 matching 8 bases. In germline, CDR1 is SGHRS, CDR2 YFSETQ. The CDR3 is made up of 14 amino acids. Trimming removed 0 bases from V and 7 bases from J; junction bases left unmatched: 2. The CDR3 loop is CASSLGTGIEKLFF. As DNA, the CDR3 is TGCGCCAGCAGCTTGGGGACAGGGATTGAAAAACTGTTTTTT.

The chain uses TRBV11-2 and TRBJ1-3; 8 nucleotides line up with TRBD1. The J segment lost 4 bases and the V segment lost 6 bases, leaving 8 bases of the junction unmatched. Germline V gives CDR1 SGHAT, CDR2 FQNNGV. The CDR3 runs to 15 residues. The CDR3 loop reads CASSADRGGGNTIYF. The CDR3 region has the DNA TGTGCCAGCAGTGCAGACAGGGGAGGAGGAAACACCATATATTTT.